This TCR beta chain was sequenced during a study of T-cell reconstitution after alpha-beta-depleted transplantation in children. Germline V gene sequence: CDR1 SGHAT, CDR2 FQDESV (reference sequence). V lost 5 bases and J lost 4, with 18 bases in between. The CDR3 spans 15 residues. As it was prepared, the TCRbeta library received unique molecular identifiers. Each CDR3 protein is one row after TCRdb ran MiXCR on the PCR reads. The data show fewer than 700,000 distinct CDR3 sequences, roughly 13% seen once. This clonotype was seen a handful of times. The antigen is undetermined. Overall study results and limits: Recipient T cells and thymic progenitors that survived were the source of the high TCRbeta diversity seen at day 60 in some patients.

The receptor was derived from a male patient under 18 who had a stem cell transplant for acute myeloid leukemia, so the T cells may come from the graft donor. The chain joins TRBV11-1 to TRBJ2-7; a possible D gene is TRBD2 (6 bases). The sequenced sample was PBMCs, mostly from graft donor cells, obtained 360 days after TCRalphabeta/CD19-depleted stem cell transplant. The CDR3 sequence: CASSIGGYLGYEQYF. DNA for the CDR3: TGTGCCAGCAGCATAGGAGGGTACCTGGGTTACGAGCAGTACTTC. Full variable domain (remainder filled in from reference TRBV11-1 and TRBJ2-7): EAEVAQSPRYKITEKSQAVAFWCDPISGHATLYWYRQILGQGPELLVQFQDESVVDDSQLPKDRFSAERLKGVDSTLKIQPAELGDSAMYLCASSIGGYLGYEQYFGPGTRLTVT.